This T cell receptor beta chain was recovered during a study of beta chain features in type 1 diabetes. The study's findings and limits: Fewer junction insertions and more nucleotide deletions appeared in type 1 diabetes patients. Researchers reported that naive, central memory and Treg TCRB repertoires appeared more similar in patients than in healthy donors. Moderate yet significant TCRB CDR3 shortening was seen in Type 1 diabetes patients in all four CD4+ subsets.

Sorting of CD4+ naive, central memory, regulatory and stem cell-like memory cells was performed via CD45RO/CCR7/CD25/CD127/CD95/CD27. All of the sorted populations showed purity greater than 95%. Germline V gene data show CDR1 as SGHTA and CDR2 as FQGNSA. The V and J ends lost 3 bases and 1 base respectively, with 6 bases between them. This CDR3 comprises 13 residues. This clone showed up just a few times. Its antigen remains unknown. All of the isolated RNA was reverse transcribed, so expressed TCRB transcripts were sequenced. TCRdb keeps only in-frame clones here, not all; method: immunoSEQ multiplex PCR. The sample holds over 650,000 clones, roughly an eighth seen once.

The clonotype originates from a young man with type 1 diabetes. The sample taken for sequencing was naive CD4+ T cells from blood. The chain couples TRBV7-2 to TRBJ1-1; no reliable D call. In nucleotides, the CDR3 is TGTGCCAGCAGCTTTCGACAGAACACTGAAGCTTTCTTT. Amino acids: CASSFRQNTEAFF.